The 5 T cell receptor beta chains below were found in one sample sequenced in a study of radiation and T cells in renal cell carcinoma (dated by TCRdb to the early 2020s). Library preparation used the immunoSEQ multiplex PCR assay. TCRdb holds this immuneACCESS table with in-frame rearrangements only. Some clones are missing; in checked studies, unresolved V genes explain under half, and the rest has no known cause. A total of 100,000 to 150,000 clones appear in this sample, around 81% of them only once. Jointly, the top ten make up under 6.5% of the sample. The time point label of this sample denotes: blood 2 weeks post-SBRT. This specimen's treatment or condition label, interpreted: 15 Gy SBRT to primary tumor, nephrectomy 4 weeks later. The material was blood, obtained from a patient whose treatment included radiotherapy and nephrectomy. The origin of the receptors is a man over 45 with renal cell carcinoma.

The CDR3 sequence is CASSSEGDSTDTQYF. CDR3 nucleotide sequence: TGTGCCAGCAGCTCGGAAGGGGATAGCACAGATACGCAGTATTTT. This rearrangement joins TRBV5-4 to TRBJ2-3, with D perhaps matching TRBD1 (5 bases). V lost 3 bases and J 0 bases, leaving 11 bases between the germline ends. Germline V gene sequence: CDR1 SGHNT, CDR2 YYREEE (reference sequence). CDR3 length: 15 amino acids.

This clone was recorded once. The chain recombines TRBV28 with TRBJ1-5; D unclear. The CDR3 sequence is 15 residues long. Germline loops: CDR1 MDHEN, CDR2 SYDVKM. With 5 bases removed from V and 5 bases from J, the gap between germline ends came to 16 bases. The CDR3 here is CASSPSAEPYQPQHF. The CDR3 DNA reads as TGTGCCAGCAGTCCCTCCGCGGAGCCCTATCAGCCCCAGCATTTT.

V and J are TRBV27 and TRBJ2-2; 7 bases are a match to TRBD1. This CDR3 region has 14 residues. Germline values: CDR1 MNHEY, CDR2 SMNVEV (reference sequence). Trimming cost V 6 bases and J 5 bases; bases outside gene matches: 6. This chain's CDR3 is CASSRGGRTGELFF. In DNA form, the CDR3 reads TGTGCCAGCAGCCGAGGGGGCAGGACCGGGGAGCTGTTTTTT.

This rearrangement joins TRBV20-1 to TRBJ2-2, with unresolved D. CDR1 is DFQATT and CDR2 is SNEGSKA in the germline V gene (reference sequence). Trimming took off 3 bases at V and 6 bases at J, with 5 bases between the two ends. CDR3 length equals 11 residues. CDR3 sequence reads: CSASGAGELFF. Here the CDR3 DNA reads TGCAGTGCTAGTGGGGCCGGGGAGCTGTTTTTT.

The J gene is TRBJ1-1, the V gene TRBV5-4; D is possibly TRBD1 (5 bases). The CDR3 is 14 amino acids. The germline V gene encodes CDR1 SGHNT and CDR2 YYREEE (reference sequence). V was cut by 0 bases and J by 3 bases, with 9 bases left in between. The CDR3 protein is CASSLAGRDTEAFF. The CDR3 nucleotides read TGTGCCAGCAGCTTGGCAGGGAGGGACACTGAAGCTTTCTTT.